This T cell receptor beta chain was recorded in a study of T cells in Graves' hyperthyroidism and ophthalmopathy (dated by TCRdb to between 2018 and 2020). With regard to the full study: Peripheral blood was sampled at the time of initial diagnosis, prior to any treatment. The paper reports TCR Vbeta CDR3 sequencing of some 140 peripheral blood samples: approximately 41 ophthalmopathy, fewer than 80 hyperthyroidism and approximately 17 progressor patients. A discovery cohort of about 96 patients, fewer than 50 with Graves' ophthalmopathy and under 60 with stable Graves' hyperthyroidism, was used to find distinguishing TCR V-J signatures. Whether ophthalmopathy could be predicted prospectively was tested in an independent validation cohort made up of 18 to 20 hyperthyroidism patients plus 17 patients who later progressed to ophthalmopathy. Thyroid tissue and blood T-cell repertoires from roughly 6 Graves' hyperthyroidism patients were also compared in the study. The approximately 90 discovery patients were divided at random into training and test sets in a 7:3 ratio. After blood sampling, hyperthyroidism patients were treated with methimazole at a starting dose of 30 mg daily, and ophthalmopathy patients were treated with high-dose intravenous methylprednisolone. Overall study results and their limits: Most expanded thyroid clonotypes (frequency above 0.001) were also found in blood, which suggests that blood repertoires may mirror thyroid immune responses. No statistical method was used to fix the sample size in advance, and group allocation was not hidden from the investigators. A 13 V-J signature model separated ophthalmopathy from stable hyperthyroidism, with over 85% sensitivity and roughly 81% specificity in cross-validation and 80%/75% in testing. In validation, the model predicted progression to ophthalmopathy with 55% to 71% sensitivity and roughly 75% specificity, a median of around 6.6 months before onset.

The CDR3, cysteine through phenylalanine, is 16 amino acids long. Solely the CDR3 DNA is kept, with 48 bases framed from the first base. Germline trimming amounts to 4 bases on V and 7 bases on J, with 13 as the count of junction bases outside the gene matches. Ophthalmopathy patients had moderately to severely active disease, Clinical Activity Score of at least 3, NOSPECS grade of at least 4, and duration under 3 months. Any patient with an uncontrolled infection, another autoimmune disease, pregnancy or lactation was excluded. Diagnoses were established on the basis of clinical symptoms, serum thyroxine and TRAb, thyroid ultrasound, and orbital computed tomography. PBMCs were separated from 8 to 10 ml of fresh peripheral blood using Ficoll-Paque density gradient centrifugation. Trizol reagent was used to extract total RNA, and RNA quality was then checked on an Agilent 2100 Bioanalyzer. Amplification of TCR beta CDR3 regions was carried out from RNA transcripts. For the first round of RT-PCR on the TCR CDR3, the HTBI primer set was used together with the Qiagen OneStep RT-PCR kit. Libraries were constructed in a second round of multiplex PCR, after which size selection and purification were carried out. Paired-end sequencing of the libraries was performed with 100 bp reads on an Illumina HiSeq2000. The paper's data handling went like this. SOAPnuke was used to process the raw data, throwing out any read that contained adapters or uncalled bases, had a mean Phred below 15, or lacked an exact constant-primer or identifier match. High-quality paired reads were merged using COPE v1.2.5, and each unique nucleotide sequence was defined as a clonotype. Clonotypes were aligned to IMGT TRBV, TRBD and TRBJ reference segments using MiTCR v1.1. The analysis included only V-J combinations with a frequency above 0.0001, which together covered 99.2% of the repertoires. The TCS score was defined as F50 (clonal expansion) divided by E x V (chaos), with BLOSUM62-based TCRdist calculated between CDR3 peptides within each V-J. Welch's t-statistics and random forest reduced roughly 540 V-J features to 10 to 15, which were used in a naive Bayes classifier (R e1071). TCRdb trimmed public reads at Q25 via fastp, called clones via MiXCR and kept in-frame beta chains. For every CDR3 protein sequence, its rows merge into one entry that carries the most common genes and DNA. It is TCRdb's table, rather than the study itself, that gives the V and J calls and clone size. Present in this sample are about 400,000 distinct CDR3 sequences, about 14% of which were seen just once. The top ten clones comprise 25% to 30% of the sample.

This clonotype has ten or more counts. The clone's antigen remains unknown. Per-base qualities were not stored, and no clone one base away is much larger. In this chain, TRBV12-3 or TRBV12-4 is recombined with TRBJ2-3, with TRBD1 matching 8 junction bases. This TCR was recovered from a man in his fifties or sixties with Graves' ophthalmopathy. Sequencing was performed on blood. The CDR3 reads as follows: CASSSSTDRGENTQYF. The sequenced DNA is TGTGCCAGCAGTTCTTCCACTGACAGGGGAGAAAATACGCAGTATTTT.